These 9 T cell receptor beta chains were sequenced from one sample in a study of CD8 T cells in Susac syndrome. Random hexamers served to reverse transcribe roughly 0.5 to 1 ug RNA. MiXCR was run by TCRdb on the immunoSEQ multiplex PCR reads, yielding one entry per CDR3 protein. The data show 100,000 to 150,000 distinct CDR3 sequences, around 94% seen once. Sample: CD8+ T cells from PBMCs. The receptors were sampled from a human donor with Susac syndrome.

The J gene is TRBJ2-5, the V gene TRBV7-3; 14 bases line up with TRBD2. Germline values: CDR1 SGHTA, CDR2 FQGTGA. V was pared by 2 bases and J by 3 bases, with 5 bases of the junction left unmatched. This CDR3 has 17 residues. Written as DNA, the CDR3 is TGTGCCAGCAGCTTACTTGGACTAGCGGGAGGTGAAGAGACCCAGTACTTC. Its translation is CASSLLGLAGGEETQYF.

The rearrangement joins TRBV4-1 to TRBJ2-5; 10 nucleotides line up with TRBD1. Germline trimming cut 8 bases from V and 11 bases from J; bases unmatched to any gene: 11. The CDR3 covers 13 residues. The germline V gene has CDR1 MGHRA and CDR2 YSYEKL. The CDR3 here is CASGRQGALEQYF. In nucleotides, the CDR3 is TGCGCCAGCGGAAGACAGGGGGCGCTTGAGCAGTACTTC.

V and J are TRBV30 and TRBJ2-1; 8 bases map to TRBD2. The germline V gene has CDR1 GTSNPN and CDR2 SVGIG (reference sequence). CDR3 size: 15 residues. V was clipped by 3 bases and J by 5 bases; unmatched bases: 9. CDR3 nucleotides: TGTGCCTGGAGAACCAAAGCGGGAGATCACAATGAGCAGTTCTTC. This gives the protein CAWRTKAGDHNEQFF.

This clonotype has a single count. The genes are TRBV6-6 and TRBJ2-7; TRBD1 is a possible D gene (6 bases). V was pared by 5 bases and J by 6 bases, with 11 bases between. Germline V gives CDR1 MNHNY, CDR2 SVGAGI (reference sequence). The CDR3 covers 12 residues. CDR3 in amino acids: CASSRQVSEQYF. Written as DNA, the CDR3 is TGTGCCAGCAGTCGACAGGTTTCCGAGCAGTACTTC.

The chain joins TRBV28 to TRBJ2-3; the match to TRBD2 covers 15 bases. Germline CDR1 is MDHEN and CDR2 is SYDVKM. The CDR3 is 20 amino acids. The V segment lost 6 bases and the J segment 2 bases; nucleotides outside the gene matches: 15. The CDR3 region is CASRNGTSGGPTGDTDTQYF. CDR3 DNA sequence: TGTGCCAGCAGGAACGGGACTAGCGGGGGGCCCACCGGAGACACAGATACGCAGTATTTT. Full variable domain (missing parts from reference TRBV28 and TRBJ2-3): DVKVTQSSRYLVKRTGEKVFLECVQDMDHENMFWYRQDPGLGLRLIYFSYDVKMKEKGDIPEGYSVSREKKERFSLILESASTNQTSMYLCASRNGTSGGPTGDTDTQYFGPGTRLTVL.

V usage is TRBV11-3 and J usage is TRBJ2-1; 13 bases match TRBD2. In germline, CDR1 is SGHNT, CDR2 YENEEA. J gave up 5 bases and V 2 bases, and 12 bases lay outside the gene matches. CDR3 length equals 19 residues. Written as DNA, the CDR3 is TGTGCCAGCAGCTTAAATCCCCCTACTAGCGGGAGGGTCCACAATGAGCAGTTCTTC. Its protein is CASSLNPPTSGRVHNEQFF.

The rearrangement links TRBV30 to TRBJ2-1, with D maybe TRBD2 (5 bases). V lost 0 bases and J lost 9, with 12 bases in between. The CDR3 is made up of 13 amino acids. Germline CDR1 GTSNPN, CDR2 SVGIG (reference sequence). The CDR3 is CAWSVTLSGEQFF. DNA for the CDR3: TGTGCCTGGAGTGTAACCCTCAGCGGTGAGCAGTTCTTC. Looking up the rest from reference TRBV30 and TRBJ2-1 gives the full variable domain: SQTIHQWPATLVQPVGSPLSLECTVEGTSNPNLYWYRQAAGRGLQLLFYSVGIGQISSEVPQNLSASRPQDRQFILSSKKLLLSDSGFYLCAWSVTLSGEQFFGPGTRLTVL.

V gene TRBV9 combines with J gene TRBJ2-5, with 8 bases that match TRBD2. The germline V gene encodes CDR1 SGDLS and CDR2 YYNGEE. V dropped 1 base and J dropped 5; count of bases not matched to a gene: 7. CDR3 length: 15 amino acids. Here the CDR3 DNA reads TGTGCCAGCAGCGTAACCCGGGGGGGTCAGGAGACCCAGTACTTC. Protein product: CASSVTRGGQETQYF.

V and J are TRBV29-1 and TRBJ2-1; D remains unclear. Trimming left V 7 bases short and J 8 bases short, with 21 bases between. The V gene's germline CDR1 is SQVTM and CDR2 ANQGSEA. The CDR3 totals 14 residues. The CDR3 DNA sequence: TGCAGCGGCGAGACGGGCCAAGAAGAGGATGAGCAGTTCTTC. Its protein is CSGETGQEEDEQFF.